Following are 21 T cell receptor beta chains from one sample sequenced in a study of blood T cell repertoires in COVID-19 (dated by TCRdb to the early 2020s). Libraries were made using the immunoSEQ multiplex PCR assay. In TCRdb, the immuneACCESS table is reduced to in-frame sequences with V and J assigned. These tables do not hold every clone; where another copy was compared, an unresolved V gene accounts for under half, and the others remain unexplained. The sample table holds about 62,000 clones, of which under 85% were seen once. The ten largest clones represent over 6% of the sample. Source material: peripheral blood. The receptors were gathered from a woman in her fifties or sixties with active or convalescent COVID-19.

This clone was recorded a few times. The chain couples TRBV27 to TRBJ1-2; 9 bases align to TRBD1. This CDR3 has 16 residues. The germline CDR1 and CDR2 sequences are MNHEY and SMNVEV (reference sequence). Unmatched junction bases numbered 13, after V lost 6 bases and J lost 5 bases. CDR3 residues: CASRGVGDRDYYGYTF. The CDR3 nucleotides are TGTGCCAGCAGGGGAGTGGGGGACAGGGACTATTATGGCTACACCTTC.

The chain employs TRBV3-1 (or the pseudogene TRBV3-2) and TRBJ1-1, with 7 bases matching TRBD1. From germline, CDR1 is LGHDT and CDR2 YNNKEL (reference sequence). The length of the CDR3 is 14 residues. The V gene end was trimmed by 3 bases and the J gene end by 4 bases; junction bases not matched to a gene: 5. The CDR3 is CASSQRQGLTEAFF. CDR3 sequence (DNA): TGTGCCAGCAGCCAGCGACAGGGTCTCACTGAAGCTTTCTTT.

The CDR3 DNA is TGTGCCAGCAGCCAGGAGGGACAGGGAGCCACTGAAGCTTTCTTT. Residues: CASSQEGQGATEAFF. The chain employs TRBV3-1 (or the pseudogene TRBV3-2) and TRBJ1-1, with 9 positions matching TRBD1. Trimming cost V 3 bases and J 4 bases; bases outside gene matches: 6. Germline CDR1 LGHDT, CDR2 YNNKEL (reference sequence). There are 15 residues in the CDR3.

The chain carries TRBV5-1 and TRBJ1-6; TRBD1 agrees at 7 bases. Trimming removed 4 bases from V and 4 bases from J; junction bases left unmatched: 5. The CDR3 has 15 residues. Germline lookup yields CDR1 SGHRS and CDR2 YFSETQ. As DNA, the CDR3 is TGCGCCAGCAGCCTGATGGGACAGTATAATTCACCCCTCCACTTT. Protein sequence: CASSLMGQYNSPLHF.

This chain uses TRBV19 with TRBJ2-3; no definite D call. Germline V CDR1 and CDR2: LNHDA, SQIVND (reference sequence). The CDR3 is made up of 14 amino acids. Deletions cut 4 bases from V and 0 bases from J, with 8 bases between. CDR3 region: CASSRVASTDTQYF. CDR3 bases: TGTGCCAGTAGTAGGGTAGCTAGCACAGATACGCAGTATTTT. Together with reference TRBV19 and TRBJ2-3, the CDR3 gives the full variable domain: DGGITQSPKYLFRKEGQNVTLSCEQNLNHDAMYWYRQDPGQGLRLIYYSQIVNDFQKGDIAEGYSVSREKKESFPLTVTSAQKNPTAFYLCASSRVASTDTQYFGPGTRLTVL.

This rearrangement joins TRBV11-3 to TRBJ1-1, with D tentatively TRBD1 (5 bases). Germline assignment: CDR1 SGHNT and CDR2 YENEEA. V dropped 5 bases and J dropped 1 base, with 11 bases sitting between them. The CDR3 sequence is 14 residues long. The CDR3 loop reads CASSPGRANTEAFF. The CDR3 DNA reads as TGTGCCAGCAGCCCCGGCAGGGCGAACACTGAAGCTTTCTTT.

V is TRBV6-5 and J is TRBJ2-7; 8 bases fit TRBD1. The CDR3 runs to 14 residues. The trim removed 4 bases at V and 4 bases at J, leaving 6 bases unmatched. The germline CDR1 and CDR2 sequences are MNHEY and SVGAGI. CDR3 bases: TGTGCCAGCAGTTCCCGGACAGGGCCTTACGAGCAGTACTTC. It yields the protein CASSSRTGPYEQYF.

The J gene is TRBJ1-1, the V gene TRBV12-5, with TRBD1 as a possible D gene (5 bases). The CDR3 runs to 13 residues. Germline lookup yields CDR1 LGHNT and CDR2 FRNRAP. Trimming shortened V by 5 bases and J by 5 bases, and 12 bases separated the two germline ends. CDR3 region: CASGPGVLTEAFF. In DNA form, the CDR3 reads TGTGCTAGTGGTCCGGGGGTTTTGACTGAAGCTTTCTTT.

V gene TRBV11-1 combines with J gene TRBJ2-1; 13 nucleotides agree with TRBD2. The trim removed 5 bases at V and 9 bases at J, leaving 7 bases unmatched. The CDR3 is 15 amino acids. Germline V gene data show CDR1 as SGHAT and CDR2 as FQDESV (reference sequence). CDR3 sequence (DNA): TGTGCCAGCAGCGCCGGGACTAGCGGGACAACTGAGCAGTTCTTC. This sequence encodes CASSAGTSGTTEQFF.

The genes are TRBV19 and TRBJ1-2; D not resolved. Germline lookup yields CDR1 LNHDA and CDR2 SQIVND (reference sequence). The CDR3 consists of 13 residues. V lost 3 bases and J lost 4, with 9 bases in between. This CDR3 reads CASSIEGFYGYTF. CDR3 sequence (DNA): TGTGCCAGTAGTATCGAGGGTTTCTATGGCTACACCTTC.

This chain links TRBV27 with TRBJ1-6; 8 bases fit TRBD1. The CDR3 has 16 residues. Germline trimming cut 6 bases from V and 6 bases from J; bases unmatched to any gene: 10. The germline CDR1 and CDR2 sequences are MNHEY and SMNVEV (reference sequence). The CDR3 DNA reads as TGTGCCAGCAGCCAGACAGGGGTGGTGGCTAATTCACCCCTCCACTTT. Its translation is CASSQTGVVANSPLHF.

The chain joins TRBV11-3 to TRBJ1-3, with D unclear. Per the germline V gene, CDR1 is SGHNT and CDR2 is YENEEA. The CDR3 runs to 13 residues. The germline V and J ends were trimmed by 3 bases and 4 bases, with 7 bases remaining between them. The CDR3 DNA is TGTGCCAGCAGCTTGAACGCGGGAAACACCATATATTTT. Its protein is CASSLNAGNTIYF.

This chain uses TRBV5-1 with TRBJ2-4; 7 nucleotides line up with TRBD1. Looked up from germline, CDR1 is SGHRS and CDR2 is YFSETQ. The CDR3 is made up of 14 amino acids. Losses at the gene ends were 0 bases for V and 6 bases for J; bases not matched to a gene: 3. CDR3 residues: CASSLGQGLNIQYF. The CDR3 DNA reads TGCGCCAGCAGCTTGGGACAGGGATTAAACATTCAGTACTTC.

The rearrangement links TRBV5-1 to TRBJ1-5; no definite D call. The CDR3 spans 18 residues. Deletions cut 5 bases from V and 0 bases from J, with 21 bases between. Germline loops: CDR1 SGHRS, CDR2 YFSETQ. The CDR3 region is CASRSLRQTGYSNQPQHF. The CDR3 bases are TGCGCCAGCAGGAGTCTCCGTCAGACGGGATATAGCAATCAGCCCCAGCATTTT.

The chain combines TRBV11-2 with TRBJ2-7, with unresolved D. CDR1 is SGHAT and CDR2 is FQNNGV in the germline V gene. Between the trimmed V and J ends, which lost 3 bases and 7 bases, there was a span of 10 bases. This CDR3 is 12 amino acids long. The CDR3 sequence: CASSFFFREQYF. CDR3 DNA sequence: TGTGCCAGCAGCTTCTTCTTCCGGGAGCAGTACTTC.

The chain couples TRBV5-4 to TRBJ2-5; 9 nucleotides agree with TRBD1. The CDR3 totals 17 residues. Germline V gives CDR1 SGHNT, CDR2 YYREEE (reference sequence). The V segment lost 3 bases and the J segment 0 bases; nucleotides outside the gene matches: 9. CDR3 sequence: CASSWEGQGPYQETQYF. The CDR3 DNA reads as TGTGCCAGCAGCTGGGAGGGACAGGGACCGTACCAAGAGACCCAGTACTTC.

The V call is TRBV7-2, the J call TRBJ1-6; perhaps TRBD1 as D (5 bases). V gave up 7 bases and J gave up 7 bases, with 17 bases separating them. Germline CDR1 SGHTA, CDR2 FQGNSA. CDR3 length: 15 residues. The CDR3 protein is CASTIPQGGNSPLHF. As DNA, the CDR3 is TGTGCCAGCACCATCCCTCAGGGCGGAAATTCACCCCTCCACTTT. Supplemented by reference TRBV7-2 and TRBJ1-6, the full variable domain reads GAGVSQSPSNKVTEKGKDVELRCDPISGHTALYWYRQSLGQGLEFLIYFQGNSAPDKSGLPSDRFSAERTGGSVSTLTIQRTQQEDSAVYLCASTIPQGGNSPLHFGNGTRLTVT.

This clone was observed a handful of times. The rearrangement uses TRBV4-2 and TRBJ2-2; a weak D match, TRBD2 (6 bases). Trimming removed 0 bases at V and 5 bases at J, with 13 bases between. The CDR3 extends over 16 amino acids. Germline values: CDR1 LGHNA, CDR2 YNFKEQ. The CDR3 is CASSQEAGLGTGELFF. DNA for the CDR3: TGTGCCAGCAGCCAAGAAGCGGGCCTGGGGACCGGGGAGCTGTTTTTT.

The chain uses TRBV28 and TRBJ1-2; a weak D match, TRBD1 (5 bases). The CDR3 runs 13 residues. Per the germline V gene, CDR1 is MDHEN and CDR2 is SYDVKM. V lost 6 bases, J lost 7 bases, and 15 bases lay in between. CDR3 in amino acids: CASSPRDGSGYTF. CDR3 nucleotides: TGTGCCAGCAGCCCAAGGGACGGGAGTGGCTACACCTTC.

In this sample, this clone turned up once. Here the CDR3 reads CASSLAGQYEAFF. The CDR3 DNA reads as TGCGCCAGCAGCTTGGCTGGGCAGTATGAAGCTTTCTTT. The V gene is TRBV5-1, the J gene TRBJ1-1; D is unresolved. From germline, CDR1 is SGHRS and CDR2 YFSETQ. Deletions cut 0 bases from V and 7 bases from J, with 10 bases between. The CDR3 is 13 amino acids. Full variable domain (remainder filled in from reference TRBV5-1 and TRBJ1-1): KAGVTQTPRYLIKTRGQQVTLSCSPISGHRSVSWYQQTPGQGLQFLFEYFSETQRNKGNFPGRFSGRQFSNSRSEMNVSTLELGDSALYLCASSLAGQYEAFFGQGTRLTVV.

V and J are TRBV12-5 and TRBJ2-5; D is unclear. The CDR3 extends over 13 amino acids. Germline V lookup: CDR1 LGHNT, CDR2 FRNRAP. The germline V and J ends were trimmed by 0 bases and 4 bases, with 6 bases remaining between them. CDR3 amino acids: CASGLVNGETQYF. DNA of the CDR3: TGTGCTAGTGGTTTGGTGAACGGAGAGACCCAGTACTTC.